This T cell receptor beta chain was obtained from a study of T cells in Graves' hyperthyroidism and ophthalmopathy. Study at large: The initial diagnosis was the point when peripheral blood was collected, ahead of any treatment. General study results and limits: Blood samples included most of the expanded thyroid clonotypes exceeding 0.001.

This clonotype was picked up many times. Antigen unknown. Amplified TCR beta CDR3 regions came from RNA transcripts. HTBI primers were employed in a first-round RT-PCR of the TCR CDR3. TCRdb independently ran MiXCR on the multiplex PCR reads; one entry per CDR3 protein. The repertoire has about 500,000 distinct CDR3 sequences, 15% to 20% of them found once; the top ten carry approximately 32%. V lost 4 bases and J lost 5; bases outside the gene matches: 9. This CDR3 is built from 16 residues. CDR1 is SGHRS, CDR2 YFSETQ, per germline. This TCR was recovered from a woman younger than 45 with Graves' ophthalmopathy. Sequenced: blood. This rearrangement joins TRBV5-1 to TRBJ2-5, with 12 bases that match TRBD1. In nucleotides, the CDR3 is TGCGCCAGCAGCCCTGGGACAGGGGGCGGAGGGGAGACCCAGTACTTC. This sequence encodes CASSPGTGGGGETQYF.